The 18 T cell receptor beta chains given below trace back to one sample, sequenced in a study of CD8 T cells in Susac syndrome (dated by TCRdb to between 2018 and 2021). The library was prepared using the immunoSEQ multiplex PCR assay. RNA was extracted using the RNeasy kit, and about 0.5 to 1 ug of the RNA was reverse transcribed with random hexamers. TCRdb ran its own pipeline on the public reads, namely fastp trimming at Q25 and MiXCR clone calling, and kept in-frame beta chains. Each entry is one CDR3 protein sequence, shown with its most common DNA and genes. The sample table contains a few hundred thousand distinct CDR3 sequences; only one count was recorded for around 95% of them. The ten top clones hold 0.085% to 0.095% of the sample. The sequencing input was CD4+ T cells from PBMCs. These receptors were taken from a human donor with multiple sclerosis.

The CDR3 spells CSVRQSLRGYTF. CDR3 coding DNA: TGCAGCGTGAGACAGTCATTACGTGGCTACACCTTC. This chain uses TRBV29-1 with TRBJ1-2; weak D call: TRBD1 (5 bases). This CDR3 has 12 residues. Germline V gene lookup returns CDR1 SQVTM and CDR2 ANQGSEA. V was trimmed by 6 bases and J by 7 bases, leaving 15 bases between them.

The chain employs TRBV30 and TRBJ2-7; D unclear. V was pared by 3 bases and J by 4 bases, with 7 bases between. In germline, CDR1 is GTSNPN, CDR2 SVGIG (reference sequence). The CDR3 has 11 residues. CDR3 DNA sequence: TGTGCCTGGAGGGAGACGTACGAGCAGTACTTC. Its translation: CAWRETYEQYF. The full variable domain, with the rest looked up from reference TRBV30 and TRBJ2-7, is SQTIHQWPATLVQPVGSPLSLECTVEGTSNPNLYWYRQAAGRGLQLLFYSVGIGQISSEVPQNLSASRPQDRQFILSSKKLLLSDSGFYLCAWRETYEQYFGPGTRLTVT.

A single count supports this clonotype. This chain connects TRBV5-1 to TRBJ2-1; 8 bases map to TRBD2. This CDR3 is 16 amino acids long. Germline CDR1 reads SGHRS; CDR2 reads YFSETQ. The trim removed 4 bases at V and 6 bases at J, leaving 12 bases unmatched. The CDR3 DNA reads as TGCGCCAGCAGCGCCGGGACTAGAGGAGGCAGCAATGAGCAGTTCTTC. It codes for CASSAGTRGGSNEQFF.

The J gene is TRBJ2-2, the V gene TRBV7-8, with 11 bases that match TRBD2. The CDR3 contains 17 residues. Germline V gives CDR1 SGHVS, CDR2 FQNEAQ. With V trimmed by 5 bases and J by 0 bases, 5 bases remained unmatched. For the CDR3, the DNA is TGTGCCAGCAGCAACCTAGCGGGGGGCGCGAACACCGGGGAGCTGTTTTTT. This gives the protein CASSNLAGGANTGELFF.

CDR3 sequence reads: CAWSGLGGYGYTF. Written as DNA, the CDR3 is TGTGCCTGGTCCGGGCTTGGCGGCTATGGCTACACCTTC. The J gene is TRBJ1-2, the V gene TRBV30; D remains unclear. V lost 5 bases and J lost 4, with 14 bases in between. There are 13 residues in the CDR3. Looked up from germline, CDR1 is GTSNPN and CDR2 is SVGIG (reference sequence).

The chain joins TRBV27 to TRBJ2-4; either TRBD1 or TRBD2 may fit D (5 bases each). V was shortened by 2 bases and J by 2 bases, with 7 bases between the two germline ends. CDR1 and CDR2 from the germline V gene are MNHEY and SMNVEV (reference sequence). The CDR3 runs 14 residues. In DNA form, the CDR3 reads TGTGCCAGCAGTTTAGGGGGACCCAAAAACATTCAGTACTTC. Protein sequence: CASSLGGPKNIQYF.

The chain links TRBV12-3 or TRBV12-4 to TRBJ2-3; D remains ambiguous. Between the trimmed V and J ends, which lost 1 base and 0 bases, there was a span of 8 bases. The CDR3 runs 15 residues. The DNA of the CDR3 is TGTGCCAGCAGTTTAGGGCGACGTAGCACAGATACGCAGTATTTT. This translates into CASSLGRRSTDTQYF.

The gene calls are TRBV18 and TRBJ1-5; D is unresolved. The CDR3 extends over 13 amino acids. CDR1 and CDR2 from the germline V gene are KGHSH and LQKENI. Trimming cost V 1 base and J 11 bases, with 12 bases left between them. CDR3 in amino acids: CASSPLSRAAQHF. The CDR3 DNA sequence: TGTGCCAGCTCACCACTGTCGCGTGCAGCCCAGCATTTT.

The chain recombines TRBV20-1 with TRBJ1-2; D uncertain. Between the trimmed V and J ends, which lost 4 bases and 8 bases, there was a span of 8 bases. Per germline, CDR1 DFQATT and CDR2 SNEGSKA (reference sequence). The CDR3 consists of 10 residues. The CDR3 sequence is CSAIAGGYTF. The CDR3 DNA is TGCAGTGCTATCGCAGGCGGCTACACCTTC.

The chain combines TRBV30 with TRBJ2-1, with D perhaps matching TRBD2 (5 bases). V was cut by 5 bases and J by 5 bases, with 13 bases left in between. In germline, CDR1 is GTSNPN, CDR2 SVGIG (reference sequence). The CDR3 is 13 amino acids. CDR3 in DNA: TGTGCCTGGTCTAGAGGGATCCACAATGAGCAGTTCTTC. The encoded protein is CAWSRGIHNEQFF.

The chain has TRBV7-9 and TRBJ1-1; D not certain. CDR1 is SEHNR and CDR2 is FQNEAQ in the germline V gene (reference sequence). This CDR3 has 12 residues. V was pared by 2 bases and J by 6 bases, with 7 bases between. The CDR3 sequence is CASSLSIAEAFF. CDR3 nucleotide sequence: TGTGCCAGCAGCTTAAGTATTGCTGAAGCTTTCTTT.

J is TRBJ2-1 and V is TRBV30; no clear D. From germline, CDR1 is GTSNPN and CDR2 SVGIG (reference sequence). V was cut by 0 bases and J by 12 bases, with 9 bases left in between. This CDR3 is 11 amino acids long. The DNA for the CDR3 is TGTGCCTGGAGTGTAAGGGATATGCAGTTCTTC. This translates into CAWSVRDMQFF.

V and J are TRBV5-4 and TRBJ2-7; D might be TRBD2 (5 bases). The CDR3 has 14 amino acids. Germline V CDR1 and CDR2: SGHNT, YYREEE (reference sequence). Trimming removed 4 bases at V and 2 bases at J, with 13 bases between. CDR3 region: CASSPMLGAYEQYF. In nucleotides, the CDR3 is TGTGCCAGCAGCCCTATGCTCGGGGCCTACGAGCAGTACTTC.

This clonotype occurred a few times. The chain couples TRBV12-3 or TRBV12-4 to TRBJ2-7; D unclear. Trimming shortened V by 2 bases and J by 4 bases, and 6 bases separated the two germline ends. This CDR3 spans 12 amino acids. DNA for the CDR3: TGTGCCAGCAGTTTATCCCCGTACGAGCAGTACTTC. Translating it yields CASSLSPYEQYF.

The V and J genes are TRBV5-1 and TRBJ2-4, with 8 bases matching TRBD2. Germline CDR1 is SGHRS and CDR2 is YFSETQ. The CDR3 runs to 14 residues. V lost 3 bases, J lost 7 bases, and 6 bases stayed unmatched. The CDR3 bases are TGCGCCAGCAGCTCTGGGGGACTAGGGAACATTCAGTACTTC. Amino acid sequence: CASSSGGLGNIQYF.

The chain uses TRBV7-3 and TRBJ2-1; 7 bases are a match to TRBD1. The CDR3 is made up of 15 amino acids. Per germline, CDR1 SGHTA and CDR2 FQGTGA. V lost 2 bases to trimming and J lost 2 bases; unmatched junction nucleotides: 3. The chain's CDR3 is CASSLVGQAYNEQFF. For the CDR3, the DNA is TGTGCCAGCAGCTTAGTAGGACAGGCCTACAATGAGCAGTTCTTC.

This clonotype was detected only once. The chain carries TRBV5-6 and TRBJ2-7; D gene uncertain. The CDR3 loop spans 13 amino acids. Germline loops: CDR1 SGHDT, CDR2 YYEEEE. V dropped 1 base and J dropped 6 bases, with 11 bases sitting between them. As DNA, the CDR3 is TGTGCCAGCAGCTTGTTAGTTTGGGGCGAGCAGTACTTC. This codes for CASSLLVWGEQYF.

The chain recombines TRBV29-1 with TRBJ2-7, with D perhaps TRBD1 (5 bases). In germline, CDR1 is SQVTM, CDR2 ANQGSEA. CDR3 size: 13 residues. Trimming pared 8 bases from V and 2 bases from J, leaving 16 bases between. The CDR3 here is CSLATVNPYEQYF. For the CDR3, the DNA is TGCAGCCTCGCGACAGTAAACCCCTACGAGCAGTACTTC.